In its sample, the clone carrying this T cell receptor (beta chain) was seen many times. The target antigen is unknown. From RNA, the CDR3 regions of TCR beta chains were amplified and sequenced. The library came from an HTBI-primed first-round RT-PCR and a second-round multiplex PCR. TCRdb processed the multiplex PCR reads anew with MiXCR; each CDR3 protein has one entry. The sample records around 670,000 distinct CDR3 sequences, roughly 41% being singletons. These data originate in a study of Graves' ophthalmopathy and Graves' hyperthyroidism. General study findings and limits: Blood also harbored most expanded thyroid clonotypes above 0.001 frequency. With just over 70% sensitivity and around 79% specificity, the model predicted ophthalmopathy progression.

Certain patients were not enrolled. These were patients with other autoimmune diseases, uncontrolled infections, pregnancy or lactation. The diagnostic workup employed clinical symptoms, serum thyroxine, TRAb, thyroid ultrasound and orbital computed tomography. Germline loops: CDR1 SNHLY, CDR2 FYNNEI. J lost 3 bases, V lost 4 bases, and 5 bases had no gene match. This CDR3 region has 14 residues. The chain links TRBV2 to TRBJ2-5, with 7 bases lining up with TRBD1. Sequencing input: peripheral blood. This sequence was found in an adult man with Graves' ophthalmopathy. CDR3 sequence (DNA): TGTGCCAGCAGTGGGGGACAGATGAAAGAGACCCAGTACTTC. Translated, it gives CASSGGQMKETQYF.